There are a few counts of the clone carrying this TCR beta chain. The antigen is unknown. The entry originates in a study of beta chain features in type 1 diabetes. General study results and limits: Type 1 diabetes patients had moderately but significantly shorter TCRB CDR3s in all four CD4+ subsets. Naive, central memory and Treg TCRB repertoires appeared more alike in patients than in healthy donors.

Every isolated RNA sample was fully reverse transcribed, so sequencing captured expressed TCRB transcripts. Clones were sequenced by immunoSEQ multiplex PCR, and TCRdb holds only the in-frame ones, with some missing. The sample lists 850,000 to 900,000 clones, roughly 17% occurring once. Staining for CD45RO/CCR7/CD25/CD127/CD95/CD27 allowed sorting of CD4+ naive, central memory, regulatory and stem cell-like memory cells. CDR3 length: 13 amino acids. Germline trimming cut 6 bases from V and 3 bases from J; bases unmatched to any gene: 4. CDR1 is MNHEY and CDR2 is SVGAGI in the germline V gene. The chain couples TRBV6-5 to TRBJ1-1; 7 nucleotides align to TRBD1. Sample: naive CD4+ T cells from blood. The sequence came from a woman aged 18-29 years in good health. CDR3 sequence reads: CASRRDSHTEAFF. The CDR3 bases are TGTGCCAGCAGAAGGGACAGCCACACTGAAGCTTTCTTT.